This TCR beta chain was captured in a study of blood T cell repertoires in COVID-19. The CDR3 covers 13 residues. Only in-frame clones appear in the TCRdb table, and some are missing; sequencing was by immunoSEQ multiplex PCR. Counted here are 90,000 to 150,000 clones, around 80% occurring once; the ten biggest clones make up almost 4%. What was sequenced was peripheral blood. This chain connects TRBV21-1 to TRBJ2-1; TRBD2, as called in the table, went unchecked against the DNA. TRBV21-1 is a documented pseudogene. This TCR was recovered from a woman older than 75 with acute or convalescent COVID-19. For the CDR3, the DNA is TGTGCCAGCAGCAATAGATCCTACAATGAGCAGTTCTTC. As protein: CASSNRSYNEQFF.